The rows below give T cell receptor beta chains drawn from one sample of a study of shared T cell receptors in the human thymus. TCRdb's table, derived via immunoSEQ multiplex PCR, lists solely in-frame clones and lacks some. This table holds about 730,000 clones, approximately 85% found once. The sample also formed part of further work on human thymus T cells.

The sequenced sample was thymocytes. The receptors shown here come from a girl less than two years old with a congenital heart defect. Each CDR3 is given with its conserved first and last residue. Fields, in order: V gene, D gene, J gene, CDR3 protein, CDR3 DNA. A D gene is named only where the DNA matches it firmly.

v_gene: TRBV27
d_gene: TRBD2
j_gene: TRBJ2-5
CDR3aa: CASSRTSGWETQYF
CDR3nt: TGTGCCAGCAGTCGGACTAGCGGGTGGGAGACCCAGTACTTC

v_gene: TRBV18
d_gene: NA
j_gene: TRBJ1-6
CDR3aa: CASSLNAGSYNSPLHF
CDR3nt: TGTGCCAGCTCATTGAACGCGGGCTCCTATAATTCACCCCTCCACTTT

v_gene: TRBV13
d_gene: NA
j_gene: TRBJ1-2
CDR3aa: CASSLTRADGYTF
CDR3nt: TGTGCCAGCAGCTTAACCAGGGCGGATGGCTACACCTTC

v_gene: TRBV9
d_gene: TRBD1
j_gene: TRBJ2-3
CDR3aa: CASSVVGQATTDTQYF
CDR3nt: TGTGCCAGCAGCGTAGTTGGACAGGCGACCACAGATACGCAGTATTTT

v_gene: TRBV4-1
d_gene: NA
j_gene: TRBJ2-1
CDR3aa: CASSLQRDIYNEQFF
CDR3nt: TGCGCCAGCAGCCTCCAACGGGACATTTACAATGAGCAGTTCTTC

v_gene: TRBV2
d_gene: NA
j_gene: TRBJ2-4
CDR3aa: CASSTPGALAKNIQYF
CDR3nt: TGTGCCAGCAGCACGCCAGGGGCACTAGCCAAAAACATTCAGTACTTC

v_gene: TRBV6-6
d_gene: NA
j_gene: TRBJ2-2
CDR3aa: CASSNKQTGYGGELFF
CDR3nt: TGTGCCAGCAGCAATAAACAAACAGGGTACGGCGGGGAGCTGTTTTTT

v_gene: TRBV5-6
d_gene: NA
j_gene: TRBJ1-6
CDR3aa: CASSLLTGSYNSPLHF
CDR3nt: TGTGCCAGCAGCTTGCTGACTGGTTCCTATAATTCACCCCTCCACTTT

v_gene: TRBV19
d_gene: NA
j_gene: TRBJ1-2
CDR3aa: CASSISPRAGNLYGYTF
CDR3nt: TGTGCCAGTAGTATATCCCCCCGCGCAGGGAATCTCTATGGCTACACCTTC

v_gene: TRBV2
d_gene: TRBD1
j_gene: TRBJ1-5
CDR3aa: CASSEHRGTYQPQHF
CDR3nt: TGTGCCAGCAGTGAACACAGGGGAACTTATCAGCCCCAGCATTTT

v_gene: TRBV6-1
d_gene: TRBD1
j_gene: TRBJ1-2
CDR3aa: CASIDLGQGNYGYTF
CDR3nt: TGTGCCAGCATCGACCTAGGACAGGGGAACTATGGCTACACCTTC

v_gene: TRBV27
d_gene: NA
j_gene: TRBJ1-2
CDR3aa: CASRRQDTHSEPNYGYTF
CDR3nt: TGTGCCAGCAGAAGACAGGACACACACTCCGAGCCTAACTATGGCTACACCTTC

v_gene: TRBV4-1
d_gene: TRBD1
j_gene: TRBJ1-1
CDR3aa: CASSHGTGGTEAFF
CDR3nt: TGCGCCAGCAGCCATGGGACAGGGGGCACTGAAGCTTTCTTT

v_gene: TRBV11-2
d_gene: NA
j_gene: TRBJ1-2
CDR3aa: CASSLIGRHGYTF
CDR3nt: TGTGCCAGCAGCTTAATTGGGAGGCATGGCTACACCTTC

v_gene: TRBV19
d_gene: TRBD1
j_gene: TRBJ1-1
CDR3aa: CASSTRDRGTDNTEAFF
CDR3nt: TGTGCCAGTAGTACCCGGGACAGGGGTACGGACAACACTGAAGCTTTCTTT

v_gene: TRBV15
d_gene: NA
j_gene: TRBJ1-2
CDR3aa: CATSRQGWHGYTF
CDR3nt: TGTGCCACCAGCAGACAGGGGTGGCATGGCTACACCTTC

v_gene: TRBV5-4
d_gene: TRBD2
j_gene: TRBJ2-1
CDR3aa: CASSQTSGGVDEQFF
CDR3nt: TGTGCCAGCAGCCAGACTAGCGGGGGGGTTGATGAGCAGTTCTTC